These 21 T cell receptor beta chains were all obtained from the same sample, sequenced in a study of CD8+CD57+ T cells in acquired aplastic anemia (dated by TCRdb to the late 2010s). Sequencing relied on an Illumina HiSeq 2000. TCR beta VDJ combination and CDR3 sequence profiling used genomic DNA as the template. The raw public reads went through TCRdb reprocessing: fastp at Q25, MiXCR clone calling, in-frame beta chains kept. Each entry is one CDR3 protein sequence, shown with its most common DNA and genes. A total of 150,000 to 200,000 distinct CDR3 sequences appear in this sample, around 60% of them only once. Of the sample, 45% to 50% is held by the ten largest clones. Sequenced material: sorted CD4+, CD8+, or CD8+CD57+ T cells (not recorded which) from PBMCs. Receptor source: a human donor in good health.

This clonotype was seen a few times. CDR3 amino acids: CASSLDPVSSGAAYNEQFF. The DNA of the CDR3 is TGTGCCAGCAGCTTAGATCCGGTGTCTAGCGGGGCGGCCTACAATGAGCAGTTCTTC. The genes are TRBV11-2 and TRBJ2-1; TRBD2 aligns across 9 bases. Germline values: CDR1 SGHAT, CDR2 FQNNGV. The trim removed 0 bases at V and 2 bases at J, leaving 11 bases unmatched. The CDR3 spans 19 residues. The full variable domain, rest sourced from reference TRBV11-2 and TRBJ2-1, is EAGVAQSPRYKIIEKRQSVAFWCNPISGHATLYWYQQILGQGPKLLIQFQNNGVVDDSQLPKDRFSAERLKGVDSTLKIQPAKLEDSAVYLCASSLDPVSSGAAYNEQFFGPGTRLTVL.

In this sample, this clonotype turned up many times. This chain joins TRBV4-1 and TRBJ2-1; D remains unclear. The germline CDR1 and CDR2 sequences are MGHRA and YSYEKL. The length of the CDR3 is 16 residues. Deletions cut 3 bases from V and 10 bases from J, with 22 bases between. This CDR3 is CASSHPLNRYDLEQFF. Here the CDR3 DNA reads TGCGCCAGCAGCCACCCATTGAACCGATACGACTTGGAGCAGTTCTTC.

The chain uses TRBV20-1 and TRBJ1-3; no firm D call. The CDR3 consists of 13 residues. CDR1 is DFQATT, CDR2 SNEGSKA, per germline (reference sequence). V was pared by 7 bases and J by 0 bases, with 10 bases between. CDR3 loop: CSVPDRSGNTIYF. For the CDR3, the DNA is TGCAGTGTTCCGGATCGCTCTGGAAACACCATATATTTT.

This clonotype has a count of ten or more. The genes are TRBV5-6 and TRBJ1-1; D unresolved. V was clipped by 1 base and J by 0 bases, with 4 bases between them. The length of the CDR3 is 13 residues. CDR1 and CDR2 from the germline V gene are SGHDT and YYEEEE. The CDR3 DNA follows: TGTGCCAGCAGCTTGAGTATGAACACTGAAGCTTTCTTT. Translation gives CASSLSMNTEAFF.

DNA of the CDR3: TGCGCCAGCAGCCAAGAAATAGACAGGGGCAACCCCTTGGCTGAAGCTTTCTTT. Protein: CASSQEIDRGNPLAEAFF. The rearrangement uses TRBV4-3 and TRBJ1-1, with TRBD1 identical over 8 bases. With 0 bases clipped from V and 6 bases from J, the junction kept 15 bases outside the gene matches. The CDR3 is 18 residues long. CDR1 LGHNA and CDR2 YSLEER come from the germline V gene.

This chain uses TRBV6-2 or TRBV6-3 with TRBJ2-7; D is perhaps TRBD2 (5 bases). Per germline, CDR1 MNHEY and CDR2 SVGEGT. With 0 bases removed from V and 5 bases from J, the gap between germline ends came to 14 bases. The CDR3 runs to 15 residues. The DNA for the CDR3 is TGTGCCAGCAGTTACTCGAGAGGGCGGGCCCACGAGCAGTACTTC. Its translation is CASSYSRGRAHEQYF.

This clonotype occurred a few times. The rearrangement joins TRBV19 to TRBJ1-2; the D gene is possibly TRBD1 (6 bases). CDR3 length: 13 residues. Germline CDR1 reads LNHDA; CDR2 reads SQIVND (reference sequence). The germline V and J ends were trimmed by 4 bases and 7 bases, with 13 bases remaining between them. The CDR3, as DNA: TGTGCCAGTAGTACAGACAGGAAGTCTGGCTACACCTTC. Translation: CASSTDRKSGYTF.

This clonotype was seen ten or more times. V and J are TRBV20-1 and TRBJ2-7, with 8 nucleotides matching TRBD1. This CDR3 spans 15 amino acids. After removal of 0 bases from V and 2 bases from J, the junction contained 6 bases not matched to a gene. Germline V gene data show CDR1 as DFQATT and CDR2 as SNEGSKA (reference sequence). For the CDR3, the DNA is TGCAGTGCTAGAGATTGGACAGGGATCACCTACGAGCAGTACTTC. Its translation: CSARDWTGITYEQYF.

The chain couples TRBV6-5 to TRBJ1-1, with D perhaps matching TRBD1 (5 bases). CDR1 is MNHEY and CDR2 is SVGAGI in the germline V gene. V lost 2 bases to trimming and J lost 3 bases, with 7 bases between them. This CDR3 contains 13 residues. The CDR3 here is CASSYEGHTEAFF. CDR3 in DNA: TGTGCCAGCAGTTACGAGGGGCACACTGAAGCTTTCTTT.

V gene TRBV6-2 or TRBV6-3 combines with J gene TRBJ1-1; D is ambiguous. V was shortened by 6 bases and J by 0 bases, with 11 bases between the two germline ends. Germline assignment: CDR1 MNHEY and CDR2 SVGEGT. This CDR3 contains 14 residues. The CDR3 spells CASSKEGLNTEAFF. The CDR3 nucleotides read TGTGCCAGCAGCAAGGAAGGGTTGAACACTGAAGCTTTCTTT.

The CDR3 is CASSLAGTVYEQYF. Written as DNA, the CDR3 is TGTGCCAGCAGTTTAGCCGGGACAGTTTACGAGCAGTACTTC. The genes are TRBV28 and TRBJ2-7; 7 bases match TRBD1. This CDR3 has 14 amino acids. V was clipped by 2 bases and J by 4 bases; unmatched bases: 5. CDR1 is MDHEN, CDR2 SYDVKM, per germline.

V and J are TRBV7-9 and TRBJ1-1; D remains unclear. The CDR3 is 16 residues long. V lost 0 bases to trimming and J lost 9 bases, with 20 bases between them. Germline lookup yields CDR1 SEHNR and CDR2 FQNEAQ (reference sequence). The CDR3 DNA sequence: TGTGCCAGCAGCTTAGCGAGCGAAGATTTAAGGCCCCAAGCTTTCTTT. Its protein product is CASSLASEDLRPQAFF.

The chain uses TRBV20-1 and TRBJ2-3; D may correspond to TRBD1 or TRBD2 (5 bases each). The length of the CDR3 is 11 residues. The V gene lost 6 bases and the J gene lost 6 bases, with 10 bases spanning the gap. Germline V CDR1 and CDR2: DFQATT, SNEGSKA (reference sequence). The CDR3 loop is CSAGDPDTQYF. The CDR3 DNA reads TGCAGTGCCGGGGACCCTGATACGCAGTATTTT.

Only a few counts were recorded for this clonotype. The CDR3 is CASSVEGQSSYEQYF. CDR3 bases: TGTGCCAGCAGCGTAGAAGGCCAGAGCTCCTACGAGCAGTACTTC. The chain couples TRBV9 to TRBJ2-7, with D unclear. Germline assignment: CDR1 SGDLS and CDR2 YYNGEE. This CDR3 contains 15 residues. Trimming stripped 0 bases from V and 0 bases from J, with 10 bases between.

This clonotype was detected once. The V call is TRBV12-3 or TRBV12-4, the J call TRBJ2-5; 8 bases fit TRBD1. V dropped 5 bases and J dropped 11; count of bases not matched to a gene: 16. The CDR3 has 15 residues. The CDR3: CASSPQSGGTDTQYF. CDR3 in DNA: TGTGCCAGCAGTCCACAGTCAGGGGGCACAGATACGCAGTACTTC.

This chain links TRBV7-3 with TRBJ1-6; D unresolved. V shed 5 bases and J shed 5 bases, with 13 bases lying between them. The CDR3 extends over 15 amino acids. CDR1 and CDR2 (germline): SGHTA, FQGTGA. Written as DNA, the CDR3 is TGTGCCAGCAGCCAAACGTGGGGAAATAATTCACCCCTCCACTTT. It translates to CASSQTWGNNSPLHF.

This clonotype was seen ten or more times. The chain combines TRBV9 with TRBJ1-1; 8 bases align to TRBD1. J gave up 5 bases and V 3 bases, and 6 bases lay outside the gene matches. This CDR3 is built from 14 residues. The germline gives CDR1 SGDLS, CDR2 YYNGEE. The CDR3 region has the DNA TGTGCCAGCAGCGGGGACAGGCCGGGGACTGAAGCTTTCTTT. Its translation: CASSGDRPGTEAFF.

The rearrangement joins TRBV6-5 to TRBJ2-2; the D is unclear. V shed 2 bases and J shed 3 bases, with 7 bases lying between them. Germline assignment: CDR1 MNHEY and CDR2 SVGAGI. The CDR3 consists of 14 residues. The CDR3 region has the DNA TGTGCCAGCAGTTACCCTGGGGACACCGGGGAGCTGTTTTTT. As protein: CASSYPGDTGELFF.

In this sample, this clonotype turned up a few times. J is TRBJ1-6 and V is TRBV15; TRBD1 matches 9 bases. Trimming cost V 3 bases and J 10 bases; bases outside gene matches: 10. CDR3 length equals 16 residues. Germline loops: CDR1 LNHNV, CDR2 YYDKDF (reference sequence). CDR3 loop: CATSSLGTGSGSPLHF. The CDR3 nucleotides read TGTGCCACCAGCAGTTTAGGGACAGGGAGCGGATCACCCCTCCACTTT.

This chain links TRBV5-8 with TRBJ2-7, with 8 positions matching TRBD1. Looked up from germline, CDR1 is SGHTS and CDR2 is YDEGEE. The J segment lost 1 base and the V segment lost 6 bases, leaving 9 bases of the junction unmatched. This CDR3 has 15 amino acids. CDR3 loop: CASKEGTGVSYEQYF. Written as DNA, the CDR3 is TGTGCCAGCAAGGAAGGGACAGGCGTGTCCTACGAGCAGTACTTC.

The chain joins TRBV29-1 to TRBJ2-7; D is possibly TRBD1 or TRBD2 (5 bases each). The V end lost 1 base, the J end lost 3 bases, and 13 bases lay between the germline ends. Germline V gene data show CDR1 as SQVTM and CDR2 as ANQGSEA. CDR3 size: 14 residues. CDR3 nucleotides: TGCAGCGTTGAAGCCAGGGACCGAGGCTACGAGCAGTACTTC. Amino acids: CSVEARDRGYEQYF.